The 31 T cell receptor beta chains in this list originate from one sample, sequenced in a study of T-cell reconstitution after alpha-beta-depleted transplantation in children. During its preparation, the TCRbeta library received unique molecular identifiers. TCRdb reprocessed the PCR reads via MiXCR and lists one record per CDR3 protein. The sample includes hundreds of thousands of distinct CDR3 sequences, around 10% of them seen just once. The input for sequencing was peripheral blood, taken 180 days after TCRalphabeta/CD19-depleted stem cell transplant. These receptors came from a male patient aged 2-15 years who had a stem cell transplant for chronic granulomatous disease, so the T cells may come from the graft donor.

This clonotype was counted ten times or more. The V and J genes are TRBV29-1 and TRBJ2-7, with 7 bases that match TRBD1. Germline CDR1 reads SQVTM; CDR2 reads ANQGSEA. Trimming removed 3 bases from V and 3 bases from J; junction bases left unmatched: 5. This CDR3 has 13 amino acids. This CDR3 reads CSVDRGRIYEQYF. Written as DNA, the CDR3 is TGCAGCGTTGACAGGGGGAGAATCTACGAGCAGTACTTC.

In regard to this clonotype: A much larger clone differs by one base, so this may be a read error. The V call is TRBV18, the J call TRBJ2-3; 7 bases are shared with TRBD2. CDR1 is KGHSH and CDR2 is LQKENI in the germline V gene. The CDR3 is made up of 13 amino acids. CDR3 protein: CAGSGGSADTQYF. The CDR3 DNA reads TGTGCCGGCTCAGGCGGGAGTGCAGATACGCAGTATTTT.

This clonotype was counted at least ten times. The V call is TRBV12-3 or TRBV12-4, the J call TRBJ2-5, with D perhaps given as TRBD1 or TRBD2 (5 bases each). The CDR3 totals 13 residues. V was clipped by 6 bases and J by 0 bases, with 8 bases between them. The CDR3 DNA sequence: TGTGCCAGCAGAGGGGACGACCAAGAGACCCAGTACTTC. This codes for CASRGDDQETQYF.

Turning to this clonotype: This may be a read error: a much more frequent sequence differs by one nucleotide. The chain is built from TRBV20-1 and TRBJ2-3; D might be TRBD1 (6 bases). The CDR3 is 13 amino acids. The germline V gene has CDR1 DFQATT and CDR2 SNEGSKA (reference sequence). CDR3 amino acids: CSANQGRTDTHYF. CDR3 in DNA: TGCAGTGCTAACCAGGGAAGGACAGATACGCATTATTTT.

This clonotype was found many times. The V and J genes are TRBV6-2 or TRBV6-3 and TRBJ2-7; D uncertain. The CDR3 is made up of 14 amino acids. The germline V and J ends were trimmed by 6 bases and 5 bases, with 17 bases remaining between them. Per the germline V gene, CDR1 is MNHEY and CDR2 is SVGEGT. CDR3 sequence reads: CASRTRQYSHEQYF. CDR3 DNA sequence: TGTGCCAGCAGAACAAGGCAGTACAGCCACGAGCAGTACTTC.

This clonotype was seen repeatedly, ten times or more. The V gene is TRBV5-1, the J gene TRBJ2-1; TRBD2 is a possible D gene (6 bases). Trimming took off 4 bases at V and 5 bases at J, with 13 bases between the two ends. Germline V gives CDR1 SGHRS, CDR2 YFSETQ. The CDR3 contains 14 residues. CDR3 sequence (DNA): TGCGCCAGCAGCCCTGGACTACTTAACAATGAGCAGTTCTTC. As protein: CASSPGLLNNEQFF.

This clonotype was found many times. V gene TRBV10-2 combines with J gene TRBJ1-5; maybe TRBD1 (5 bases). Germline values: CDR1 WSHSY, CDR2 SAAADI. The CDR3 contains 15 residues. V gave up 0 bases and J gave up 6 bases, with 12 bases separating them. The CDR3 loop is CASSESGGMVQPQHF. CDR3 in DNA: TGCGCCAGCAGTGAGTCGGGGGGGATGGTTCAGCCCCAGCATTTT.

This clonotype was detected a few times. The gene calls are TRBV18 and TRBJ2-5; TRBD1 is a possible D gene (7 bases). Between the trimmed V and J ends, which lost 4 bases and 2 bases, there was a span of 14 bases. This CDR3 is 15 amino acids long. Germline V CDR1 and CDR2: KGHSH, LQKENI. The CDR3 sequence: CASSRVRGEQETQYF. Here the CDR3 DNA reads TGTGCCAGCTCACGAGTCAGGGGGGAACAAGAGACCCAGTACTTC.

This clonotype came up many times. The CDR3 DNA reads TGTGCCAGCAGCTTGACAGGGGGCACCGGGGAGCTGTTTTTT. This sequence encodes CASSLTGGTGELFF. The gene calls are TRBV7-9 and TRBJ2-2; TRBD1 agrees at 9 bases. This CDR3 contains 14 residues. The germline gives CDR1 SEHNR, CDR2 FQNEAQ (reference sequence). J lost 4 bases, V lost 3 bases, and 0 bases had no gene match.

At least ten counts were recorded for this clonotype. One end of the junction does not line up with germline, which may come from a read error. The chain links TRBV5-1 to TRBJ1-1; weak D call: TRBD1 (6 bases). This CDR3 is built from 13 residues. Per germline, CDR1 SGHRS and CDR2 YFSETQ. CDR3 loop: CASSLRGNTEAFF. The CDR3 coding sequence is TGTGCCAGCAGTCTCAGGGGGAACACTGAAGCTTTCTTT.

This clonotype was detected many times. The rearrangement joins TRBV7-3 to TRBJ2-1; 7 nucleotides line up with TRBD2. Germline CDR1 is SGHTA and CDR2 is FQGTGA. The CDR3 is 16 amino acids. After removal of 2 bases from V and 9 bases from J, the junction contained 13 bases not matched to a gene. The CDR3 nucleotides read TGTGCCAGCAGCTTACTTGGCGGGAGCCCCCTTAGTGAGCAGTTCTTC. Amino acid sequence: CASSLLGGSPLSEQFF.

About this clonotype: Since a much larger clone is just one base distant, this may be a read error. This chain links TRBV7-9 with TRBJ1-2; a possible D gene is TRBD1 (6 bases). Trimming shortened V by 4 bases and J by 9 bases, and 18 bases separated the two germline ends. This CDR3 is 14 amino acids long. The germline gives CDR1 SEHNR, CDR2 FQNEAQ (reference sequence). The CDR3 here is CASSSGSGEGSYTF. The CDR3 nucleotides are TGTGCCAGCAGCTCAGGGTCAGGGGAAGGGAGCTACACCTTC.

This chain connects TRBV5-4 to TRBJ2-2; D may be TRBD1 (5 bases). V lost 0 bases to trimming and J lost 7 bases, with 10 bases between them. This CDR3 is 14 amino acids long. The V gene's germline CDR1 is SGHNT and CDR2 YYREEE (reference sequence). This CDR3 is CASSLGQGDGELFF. The CDR3 DNA reads TGTGCCAGCAGCTTGGGCCAGGGTGACGGGGAGCTGTTTTTT.

This clonotype was seen repeatedly, ten times or more. The CDR3, as DNA: TGCGCCAGCAGCCCCCCCCACACCGGGGGGGCGTACAATGAGCAGTTCTTC. It translates to CASSPPHTGGAYNEQFF. The J gene is TRBJ2-1, the V gene TRBV5-1; TRBD2 matches 8 bases. CDR3 length: 17 residues. Germline lookup yields CDR1 SGHRS and CDR2 YFSETQ. V shed 4 bases, J shed 4 bases, and the junction held 13 bases outside the gene matches.

This clonotype was observed at least ten times. The chain joins TRBV7-9 to TRBJ2-5, with D possibly matching TRBD2 (6 bases). V lost 2 bases to trimming and J lost 2 bases, with 9 bases between them. This CDR3 is built from 14 residues. Germline CDR1 and CDR2: SEHNR and FQNEAQ (reference sequence). This CDR3 is CASSLIGGQETQYF. For the CDR3, the DNA is TGTGCCAGCAGCTTAATTGGAGGGCAAGAGACCCAGTACTTC.

This clonotype showed up many times. The V call is TRBV18, the J call TRBJ1-4; 9 nucleotides line up with TRBD1. Germline-derived CDR1 and CDR2 are KGHSH and LQKENI. The CDR3 loop spans 16 amino acids. Trimming cost V 3 bases and J 6 bases; bases outside gene matches: 8. The CDR3 sequence: CASSPQWTGVDEKLFF. Here the CDR3 DNA reads TGTGCCAGCTCACCCCAATGGACAGGGGTGGATGAAAAACTGTTTTTT.

Many counts were recorded for this clonotype. CDR3 DNA sequence: TGCAGTGCTAGACCCCGAGGCCAGGGGAGCACTGAAGCTTTCTTT. Its protein product is CSARPRGQGSTEAFF. This chain connects TRBV20-1 to TRBJ1-1, with D perhaps matching TRBD1 (6 bases). The CDR3 has 15 residues. Germline V gene sequence: CDR1 DFQATT, CDR2 SNEGSKA (reference sequence). V was pared by 2 bases and J by 4 bases, with 17 bases between.

The table lists this clonotype with a few counts. The chain joins TRBV18 to TRBJ2-7; 15 bases map to TRBD2. The trim removed 6 bases at V and 6 bases at J, leaving 3 bases unmatched. Germline V CDR1 and CDR2: KGHSH, LQKENI. This CDR3 spans 14 amino acids. This CDR3 is CASSEGLAGGEQYF. The CDR3 coding sequence is TGTGCCAGCTCGGAGGGACTAGCGGGAGGCGAGCAGTACTTC. Full variable domain (rest looked up from reference TRBV18 and TRBJ2-7): NAGVMQNPRHLVRRRGQEARLRCSPMKGHSHVYWYRQLPEEGLKFMVYLQKENIIDESGMPKERFSAEFPKEGPSILRIQQVVRGDSAAYFCASSEGLAGGEQYFGPGTRLTVT.

Ten or more counts support this clonotype. V and J are TRBV11-2 and TRBJ2-1; D is unclear. Germline CDR1 SGHAT, CDR2 FQNNGV. V gave up 5 bases and J gave up 3 bases, with 8 bases separating them. This CDR3 region has 13 residues. Here the CDR3 DNA reads TGTGCCAGCAGCCCATCGATCTACAATGAGCAGTTCTTC. Translation: CASSPSIYNEQFF.

The V and J genes are TRBV7-2 and TRBJ1-6; tentative D call: TRBD1 (6 bases). The CDR3 totals 17 residues. Per germline, CDR1 SGHTA and CDR2 FQGNSA. V was shortened by 1 base and J by 7 bases, with 17 bases between the two germline ends. The CDR3 region is CASSLVHRQAGNSPLHF. CDR3 coding DNA: TGTGCCAGCAGCTTAGTCCATCGACAGGCGGGGAATTCACCCCTCCACTTT.

At least ten counts were recorded for this clonotype. This sequence joins TRBV7-2 and TRBJ2-5, with D possibly being TRBD1 (7 bases). This CDR3 comprises 14 residues. Germline V gives CDR1 SGHTA, CDR2 FQGNSA. The V end lost 5 bases, the J end lost 6 bases, and 16 bases lay between the germline ends. The CDR3 sequence is CASSPPGGRQTQYF. In DNA form, the CDR3 reads TGTGCCAGCAGCCCCCCAGGGGGGCGGCAGACCCAGTACTTC.

This clonotype showed up just a few times. The DNA for the CDR3 is TGCAGCGGGGACGACAGGGGGTTTGCAGATACGCAGTATTTT. This gives the protein CSGDDRGFADTQYF. The chain has TRBV29-1 and TRBJ2-3; 9 bases are shared with TRBD1. The CDR3 length is 14 residues. With V trimmed by 7 bases and J by 4 bases, 9 bases remained unmatched. Germline V gene data show CDR1 as SQVTM and CDR2 as ANQGSEA.

This clonotype has a count of ten or more. The chain uses TRBV27 and TRBJ1-1; 10 bases line up with TRBD1. Germline CDR1 is MNHEY and CDR2 is SMNVEV (reference sequence). The CDR3 runs to 14 residues. V lost 5 bases and J lost 4; bases outside the gene matches: 4. Here the CDR3 DNA reads TGTGCCAGCAGTCTGAGGACAGGGGGCACTGAAGCTTTCTTT. Protein: CASSLRTGGTEAFF.

This clonotype has at least ten counts. The V gene is TRBV27, the J gene TRBJ2-7; no firm D call. The CDR3 contains 13 residues. From germline, CDR1 is MNHEY and CDR2 SMNVEV (reference sequence). The V end lost 6 bases, the J end lost 2 bases, and 11 bases lay between the germline ends. The CDR3 sequence is CASSPTDTYEQYF. Written as DNA, the CDR3 is TGTGCCAGCAGCCCTACTGATACCTACGAGCAGTACTTC.

In regard to this clonotype: A much larger clone differs from this one at a single base, so this may be a read error. V and J are TRBV15 and TRBJ2-1; maybe TRBD1 (6 bases). This CDR3 spans 16 amino acids. Germline assignment: CDR1 LNHNV and CDR2 YYDKDF (reference sequence). The CDR3 region is CATSRDGRGSCNEQFF. The CDR3 DNA reads as TGTGCCACCAGCAGAGACGGCAGGGGCTCCTGCAATGAGCAGTTCTTC.

This clonotype was seen repeatedly, ten times or more. This chain joins TRBV12-3 or TRBV12-4 and TRBJ2-1, with unresolved D. There are 15 residues in the CDR3. V lost 4 bases to trimming and J lost 5 bases, with 15 bases between them. The CDR3 region is CASSSLSRPNNEQFF. The CDR3 DNA sequence: TGTGCCAGCAGTTCCCTGTCGCGGCCTAACAATGAGCAGTTCTTC.

This clonotype has more than one count but fewer than ten. The chain joins TRBV18 to TRBJ2-3; possible D gene TRBD1, 6 bases. The CDR3 has 15 amino acids. CDR1 is KGHSH and CDR2 is LQKENI in the germline V gene. Trimming stripped 2 bases from V and 0 bases from J, with 9 bases between. The CDR3 is CASSPTGPSTDTQYF. CDR3 nucleotides: TGTGCCAGCTCACCAACAGGGCCCAGCACAGATACGCAGTATTTT.

The V call is TRBV14, the J call TRBJ2-7; D remains unclear. The V and J ends lost 0 bases and 0 bases respectively, with 12 bases between them. This CDR3 is built from 16 residues. The germline V gene has CDR1 SGHDN and CDR2 FVKESK. CDR3 sequence: CASSQDIGPGSYEQYF. The CDR3 nucleotides are TGTGCCAGCAGCCAAGACATAGGGCCGGGCTCCTACGAGCAGTACTTC.

There are a few counts of this clonotype. This chain uses TRBV6-2 or TRBV6-3 with TRBJ2-7; no clear D. V lost 1 base and J lost 7, with 8 bases in between. The CDR3 extends over 12 amino acids. Germline V gene lookup returns CDR1 MNHEY and CDR2 SVGEGT. The CDR3 spells CASSYLSVEQYF. DNA for the CDR3: TGTGCCAGCAGTTACTTATCCGTAGAGCAGTACTTC.

This clonotype was counted at least ten times. This chain uses TRBV5-1 with TRBJ2-1, with D perhaps TRBD2 (6 bases). The CDR3 is 13 residues long. Germline CDR1 SGHRS, CDR2 YFSETQ. Deletions cut 3 bases from V and 4 bases from J, with 8 bases between. DNA of the CDR3: TGCGCCAGCAGCTCCCGGGGGTACAATGAGCAGTTCTTC. As protein: CASSSRGYNEQFF.

As concerns this clonotype: A read error is possible here, since a much larger clone lies one base away. The V call is TRBV20-1, the J call TRBJ2-5; D is perhaps TRBD1 (6 bases). The CDR3 has 15 amino acids. The germline V gene encodes CDR1 DFQATT and CDR2 SNEGSKA (reference sequence). The DNA for the CDR3 is TGCAGTGCTAGGAATTGGGGGCTAGAGGTAGAGACCCAGTCCTTC. Translating gives CSARNWGLEVETQSF.